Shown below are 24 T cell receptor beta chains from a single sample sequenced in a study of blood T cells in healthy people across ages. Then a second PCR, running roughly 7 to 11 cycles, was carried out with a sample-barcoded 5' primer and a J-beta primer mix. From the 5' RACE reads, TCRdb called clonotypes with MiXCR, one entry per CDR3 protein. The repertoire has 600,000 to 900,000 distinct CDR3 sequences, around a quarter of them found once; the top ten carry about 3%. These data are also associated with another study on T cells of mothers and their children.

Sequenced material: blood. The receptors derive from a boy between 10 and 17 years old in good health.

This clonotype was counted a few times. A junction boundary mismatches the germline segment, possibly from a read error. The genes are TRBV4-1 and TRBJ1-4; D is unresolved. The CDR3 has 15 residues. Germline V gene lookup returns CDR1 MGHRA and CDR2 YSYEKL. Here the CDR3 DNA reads TGCGCCAGCAGCCAAGTTGGCAGGACTAATGAAAAACTGCTTTTT. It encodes CASSQVGRTNEKLLF.

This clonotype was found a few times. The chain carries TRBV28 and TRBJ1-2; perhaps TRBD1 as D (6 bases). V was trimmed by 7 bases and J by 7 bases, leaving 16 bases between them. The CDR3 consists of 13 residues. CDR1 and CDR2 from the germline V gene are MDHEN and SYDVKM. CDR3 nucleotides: TGTGCCAGCAACGTCAGGGGCCCCGCTGGCTACACCTTC. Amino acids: CASNVRGPAGYTF.

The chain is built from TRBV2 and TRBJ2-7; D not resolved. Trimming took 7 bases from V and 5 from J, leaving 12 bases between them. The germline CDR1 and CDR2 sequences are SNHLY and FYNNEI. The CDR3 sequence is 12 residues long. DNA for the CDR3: TGTGCCAGCATGTGGGGTAGGGACGAGCAGTACTTC. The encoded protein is CASMWGRDEQYF.

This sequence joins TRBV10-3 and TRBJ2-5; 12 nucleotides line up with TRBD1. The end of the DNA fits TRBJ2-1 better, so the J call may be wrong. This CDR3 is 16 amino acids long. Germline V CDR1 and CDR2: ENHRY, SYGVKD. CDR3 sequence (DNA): TGTGCCATCAAGGGAAGCACGGGACAGGGGGCTAATGAGCAGTTCTTC. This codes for CAIKGSTGQGANEQFF.

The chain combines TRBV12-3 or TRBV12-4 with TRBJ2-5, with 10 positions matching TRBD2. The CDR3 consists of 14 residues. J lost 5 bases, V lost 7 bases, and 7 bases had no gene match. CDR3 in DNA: TGTGCCAGCACCGAGGGACTAGCGATGGAGACCCAGTACTTC. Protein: CASTEGLAMETQYF.

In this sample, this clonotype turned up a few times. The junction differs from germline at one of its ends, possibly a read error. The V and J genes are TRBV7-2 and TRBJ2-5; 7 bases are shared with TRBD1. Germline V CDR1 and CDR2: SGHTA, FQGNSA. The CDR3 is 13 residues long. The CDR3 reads CASSSVQGGPSFF. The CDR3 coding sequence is TGTGCCAGCAGCTCAGTTCAAGGGGGCCCGTCCTTCTTC.

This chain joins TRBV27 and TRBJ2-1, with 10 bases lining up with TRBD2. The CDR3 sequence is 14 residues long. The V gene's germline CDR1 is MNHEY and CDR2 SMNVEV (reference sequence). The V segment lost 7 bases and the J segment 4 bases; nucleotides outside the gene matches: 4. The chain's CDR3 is CASTGSGGYNEQFF. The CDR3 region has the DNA TGTGCCAGCACAGGTAGCGGGGGGTACAATGAGCAGTTCTTC.

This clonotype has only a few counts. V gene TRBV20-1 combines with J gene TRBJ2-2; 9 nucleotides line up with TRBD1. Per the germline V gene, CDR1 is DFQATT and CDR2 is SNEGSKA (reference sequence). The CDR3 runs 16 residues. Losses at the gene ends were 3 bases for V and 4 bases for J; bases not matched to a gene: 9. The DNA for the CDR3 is TGCAGTGCTAGGGTTTCCGGGACAGGGTCCACCGGGGAGCTGTTTTTT. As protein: CSARVSGTGSTGELFF.

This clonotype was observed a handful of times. The CDR3 here is CASRSDRAGGYTF. As DNA, the CDR3 is TGCGCCAGCAGATCGGACAGGGCAGGTGGCTACACCTTC. The V and J genes are TRBV5-1 and TRBJ1-2; 8 bases are a match to TRBD1. V was clipped by 5 bases and J by 7 bases; unmatched bases: 7. Germline V gene sequence: CDR1 SGHRS, CDR2 YFSETQ. The CDR3 covers 13 residues.

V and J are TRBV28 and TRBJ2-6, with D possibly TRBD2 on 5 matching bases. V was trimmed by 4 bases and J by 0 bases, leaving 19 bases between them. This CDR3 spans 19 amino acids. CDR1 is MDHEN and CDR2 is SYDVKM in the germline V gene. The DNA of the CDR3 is TGTGCCAGCAGTTCCCCTTATGAAGCGGCCCGCTCTGGGGCCAACGTCCTGACTTTC. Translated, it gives CASSSPYEAARSGANVLTF.

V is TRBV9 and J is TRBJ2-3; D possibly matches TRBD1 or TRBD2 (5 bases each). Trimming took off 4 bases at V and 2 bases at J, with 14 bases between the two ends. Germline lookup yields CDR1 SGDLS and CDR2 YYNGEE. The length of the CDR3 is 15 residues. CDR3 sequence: CASSSEGQLTDTQYF. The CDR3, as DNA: TGTGCCAGCAGCTCTGAGGGGCAGCTCACAGATACGCAGTATTTT.

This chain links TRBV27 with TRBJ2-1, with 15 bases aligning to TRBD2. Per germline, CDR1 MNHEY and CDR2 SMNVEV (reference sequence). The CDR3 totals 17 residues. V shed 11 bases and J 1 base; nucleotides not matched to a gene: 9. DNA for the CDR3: TGTGCCGCCGCCGGGACTAGCGGGGGGTCTTCCTACAATGAGCAGTTCTTC. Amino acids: CAAAGTSGGSSYNEQFF.

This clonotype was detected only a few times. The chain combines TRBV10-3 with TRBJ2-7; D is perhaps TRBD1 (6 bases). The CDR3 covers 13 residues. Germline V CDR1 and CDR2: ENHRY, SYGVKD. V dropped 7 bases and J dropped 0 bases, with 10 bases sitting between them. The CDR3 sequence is CAINPGDSYEQYF. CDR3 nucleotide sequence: TGTGCCATCAATCCAGGGGACTCCTACGAGCAGTACTTC.

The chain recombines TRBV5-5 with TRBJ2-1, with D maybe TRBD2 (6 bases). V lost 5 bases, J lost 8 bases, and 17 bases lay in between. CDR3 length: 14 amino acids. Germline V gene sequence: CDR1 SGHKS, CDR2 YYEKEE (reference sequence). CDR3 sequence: CASRDGTLGDEQFF. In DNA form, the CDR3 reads TGTGCCAGCAGAGACGGGACTCTAGGGGATGAGCAGTTCTTC. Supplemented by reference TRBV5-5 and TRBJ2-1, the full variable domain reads DAGVTQSPTHLIKTRGQQVTLRCSPISGHKSVSWYQQVLGQGPQFIFQYYEKEERGRGNFPDRFSARQFPNYSSELNVNALLLGDSALYLCASRDGTLGDEQFFGPGTRLTVL.

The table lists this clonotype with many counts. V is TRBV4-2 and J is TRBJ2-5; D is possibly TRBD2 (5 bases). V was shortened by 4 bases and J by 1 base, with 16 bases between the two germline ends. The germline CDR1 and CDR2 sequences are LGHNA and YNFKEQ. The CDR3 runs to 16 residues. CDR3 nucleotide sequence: TGTGCCAGCAGCCCCTCGGTTGCTAGCTCCCAAGAGACCCAGTACTTC. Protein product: CASSPSVASSQETQYF.

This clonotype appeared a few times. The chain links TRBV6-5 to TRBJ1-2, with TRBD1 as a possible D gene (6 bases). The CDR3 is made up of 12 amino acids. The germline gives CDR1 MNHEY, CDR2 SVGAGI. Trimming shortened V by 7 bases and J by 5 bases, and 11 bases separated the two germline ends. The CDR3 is CASTSTGYGYTF. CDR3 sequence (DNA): TGTGCCAGCACTTCTACAGGGTATGGCTACACCTTC.

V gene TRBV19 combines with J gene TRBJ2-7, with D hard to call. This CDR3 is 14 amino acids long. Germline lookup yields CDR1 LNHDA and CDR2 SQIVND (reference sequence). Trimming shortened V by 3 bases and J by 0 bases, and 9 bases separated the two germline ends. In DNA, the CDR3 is TGTGCCAGTAGTATGGTCGGTAGCTCCTACGAGCAGTACTTC. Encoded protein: CASSMVGSSYEQYF.

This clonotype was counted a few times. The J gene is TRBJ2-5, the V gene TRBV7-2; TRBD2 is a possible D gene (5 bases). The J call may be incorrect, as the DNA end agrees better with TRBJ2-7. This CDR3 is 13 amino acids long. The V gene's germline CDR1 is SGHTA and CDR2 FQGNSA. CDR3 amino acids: CASSRGNYYEQYF. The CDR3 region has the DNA TGTGCCAGCAGCCGAGGGAACTACTACGAGCAGTACTTC.

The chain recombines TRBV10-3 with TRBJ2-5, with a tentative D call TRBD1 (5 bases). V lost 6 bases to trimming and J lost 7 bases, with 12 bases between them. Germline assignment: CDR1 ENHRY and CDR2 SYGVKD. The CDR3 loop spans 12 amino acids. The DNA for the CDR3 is TGTGCCATCAGCGGGCAGGGTGGGACCCAGTACTTC. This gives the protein CAISGQGGTQYF.

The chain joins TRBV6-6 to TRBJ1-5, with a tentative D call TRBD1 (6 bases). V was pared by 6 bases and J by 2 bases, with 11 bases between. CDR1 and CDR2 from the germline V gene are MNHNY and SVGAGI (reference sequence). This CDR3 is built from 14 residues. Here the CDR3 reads CASSPTGRNQPQHF. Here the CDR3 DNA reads TGTGCCAGCAGCCCAACAGGGCGCAATCAGCCCCAGCATTTT.

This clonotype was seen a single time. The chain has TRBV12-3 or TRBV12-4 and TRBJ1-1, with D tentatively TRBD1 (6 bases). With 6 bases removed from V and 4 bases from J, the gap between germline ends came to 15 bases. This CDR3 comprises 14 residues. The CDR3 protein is CASRTSGAGTEAFF. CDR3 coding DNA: TGTGCCAGCAGAACCTCGGGGGCCGGCACTGAAGCTTTCTTT.

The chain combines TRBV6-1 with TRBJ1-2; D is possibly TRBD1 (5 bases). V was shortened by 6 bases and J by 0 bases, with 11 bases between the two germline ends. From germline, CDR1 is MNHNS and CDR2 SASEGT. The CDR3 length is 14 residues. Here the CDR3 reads CASRGARANYGYTF. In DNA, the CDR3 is TGTGCCAGCAGAGGGGCACGGGCTAACTATGGCTACACCTTC.

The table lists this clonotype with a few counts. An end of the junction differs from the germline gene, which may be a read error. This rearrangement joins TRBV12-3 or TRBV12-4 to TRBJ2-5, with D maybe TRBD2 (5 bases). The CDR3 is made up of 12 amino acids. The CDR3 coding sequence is TGTGCCAGCACTACCCGAGATAGAGGGAAGTTCTTC. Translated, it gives CASTTRDRGKFF.

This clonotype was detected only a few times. DNA for the CDR3: TGTGCCAGCAGCCCCACTATCTCCTACGAGCAGTACTTC. Amino acid sequence: CASSPTISYEQYF. The rearrangement joins TRBV9 to TRBJ2-7; D not resolved. V lost 4 bases to trimming and J lost 0 bases, with 8 bases between them. The CDR3 length is 13 residues. Germline CDR1 reads SGDLS; CDR2 reads YYNGEE.